One and the same sample provided the 4 T cell receptor beta chains below, sequenced in a study of regulatory T cells in long-lasting Graves disease. With iRepertoire HTBI primers and Arm-PCR of CDR3 regions, TCR beta libraries were built. TCRdb used MiXCR to reprocess the multiplex PCR reads, holding one entry per CDR3 protein. The profile shows about 420,000 distinct CDR3 sequences, about a sixth of them singletons. Time point specified: newly diagnosed GD, antithyroid drugs for less than 3 months. After RNA was extracted from PBMCs, the TCR library was made from it. These sequences were also reported in another study, on T cells in Graves' hyperthyroidism and ophthalmopathy.

Sequences were derived from peripheral blood mononuclear cells (PBMCs), sampled at new diagnosis, from a patient treated with antithyroid drugs. The receptors come from a woman aged 18 to 35 with Graves disease.

This clonotype occurred many times. This chain joins TRBV20-1 and TRBJ2-1, with TRBD2 matching over 10 bases. CDR1 is DFQATT and CDR2 is SNEGSKA in the germline V gene (reference sequence). The CDR3 runs 15 residues. J lost 1 base, V lost 5 bases, and 5 bases had no gene match. The CDR3 spells CSAGASGRSYNEQFF. The CDR3 region has the DNA TGCAGTGCTGGGGCTAGCGGGAGATCCTACAATGAGCAGTTCTTC.

This clonotype was observed many times. The chain recombines TRBV7-3 with TRBJ2-3, with D uncertain. This CDR3 is built from 13 residues. V was shortened by 3 bases and J by 4 bases, with 8 bases between the two germline ends. Germline CDR1 SGHTA, CDR2 FQGTGA. CDR3 DNA sequence: TGTGCCAGCAGCTTGATGCTTGCAGATACGCAGTATTTT. Translated, it gives CASSLMLADTQYF.

This clonotype appeared many times. J is TRBJ1-1 and V is TRBV7-3; 10 bases agree with TRBD1. Per the germline V gene, CDR1 is SGHTA and CDR2 is FQGTGA. The junction had 13 bases not matched to a gene; V was cut back by 5 bases and J by 4 bases. The CDR3 has 17 residues. CDR3: CASSPGTGDLWGTEAFF. CDR3 coding DNA: TGTGCCAGCAGCCCCGGGACAGGGGACTTGTGGGGCACTGAAGCTTTCTTT.

This clonotype was counted ten times or more. The chain employs TRBV12-3 or TRBV12-4 and TRBJ2-1, with D perhaps TRBD1 (6 bases). V was cut by 4 bases and J by 5 bases, with 9 bases left in between. This CDR3 is built from 13 residues. The CDR3 loop reads CASSYRVDNEQFF. The CDR3 nucleotides read TGTGCCAGCAGTTACAGGGTTGACAATGAGCAGTTCTTC.